The 21 T cell receptor beta chains presented below share a single source sample, sequenced in a study of Ad26.COV2.S vaccination and SARS-CoV-2 variants. Treatment described: over 15 received Ad26.COV2.S at low or high dose, single or two shots; 5 received placebo; per-sample allocation not given. Material that was analyzed had been drawn on day 63 after the first vaccine or placebo injection. Sequencing was performed with immunoSEQ multiplex PCR; in TCRdb, only in-frame clones are kept and a portion is missing. The sample carries hundreds of thousands of clones, around 87% recorded once. The specimen comprised peripheral blood, sampled in a trial of Ad26.COV2.S vaccine versus placebo. All receptors come from a person between 18 and 65 years old who received the Ad26.COV2.S COVID-19 vaccine or a placebo.

The genes are TRBV7-6 and TRBJ2-3; D unresolved. The CDR3 has 13 amino acids. Germline V gene sequence: CDR1 SGHVS, CDR2 FNYEAQ. The V end lost 5 bases, the J end lost 2 bases, and 8 bases lay between the germline ends. Here the CDR3 reads CASSTTPTDTQYF. The CDR3 DNA reads TGTGCCAGCAGCACCACCCCCACAGATACGCAGTATTTT.

The J gene is TRBJ1-3, the V gene TRBV2; no clear D. CDR3 length: 16 amino acids. Trimming took off 4 bases at V and 0 bases at J, with 13 bases between the two ends. Germline V gene lookup returns CDR1 SNHLY and CDR2 FYNNEI. CDR3 nucleotide sequence: TGTGCCAGCAGTGCTACGGACTGGCCCTCTGGAAACACCATATATTTT. It encodes CASSATDWPSGNTIYF.

The chain combines TRBV5-1 with TRBJ2-1; D might be TRBD2 (5 bases). The CDR3 totals 12 residues. Trimming removed 0 bases from V and 10 bases from J, with 8 bases in between. Germline V CDR1 and CDR2: SGHRS, YFSETQ. CDR3 protein: CASSLAGGEQFF. The DNA of the CDR3 is TGCGCCAGCAGCTTGGCGGGCGGGGAGCAGTTCTTC.

The rearrangement joins TRBV19 to TRBJ2-1; 7 nucleotides align to TRBD1. The germline CDR1 and CDR2 sequences are LNHDA and SQIVND (reference sequence). Trimming removed 7 bases from V and 0 bases from J; junction bases left unmatched: 6. The CDR3 extends over 15 amino acids. The CDR3 spells CASIDRDSSYNEQFF. Written as DNA, the CDR3 is TGTGCCAGTATCGACCGGGACAGCTCCTACAATGAGCAGTTCTTC.

This clone appeared a few times. This chain links TRBV3-1 (or the pseudogene TRBV3-2) with TRBJ1-1; 9 bases match TRBD1. The ends lost 3 bases at V and 6 bases at J; junction bases unmatched: 14. Looked up from germline, CDR1 is LGHDT and CDR2 is YNNKEL (reference sequence). The CDR3 is 17 residues long. CDR3 coding DNA: TGTGCCAGCAGCCAGCATTCGGACAGGGGAGCGTGGGCTGAAGCTTTCTTT. This gives the protein CASSQHSDRGAWAEAFF.

V usage is TRBV10-1 and J usage is TRBJ2-1; weak D call: TRBD2 (6 bases). The germline gives CDR1 WNHNN, CDR2 SYGVQD (reference sequence). V was pared by 2 bases and J by 8 bases, with 16 bases between. This CDR3 has 15 amino acids. The CDR3 loop reads CASSEPSGVKDEQFF. In nucleotides, the CDR3 is TGCGCCAGCAGTGAGCCTTCGGGAGTCAAGGATGAGCAGTTCTTC.

The chain combines TRBV6-1 with TRBJ1-6, with D tentatively TRBD1 (5 bases). V lost 2 bases to trimming and J lost 7 bases, with 12 bases between them. Germline V gene lookup returns CDR1 MNHNS and CDR2 SASEGT. The CDR3 runs to 15 residues. The CDR3 nucleotides are TGTGCCAGCAGTGAAAGGAGGGGTGGAAATTCACCCCTCCACTTT. Its protein is CASSERRGGNSPLHF.

CDR3 residues: CATSPNVPGQGSDTIYF. The CDR3 DNA follows: TGTGCCACCAGCCCTAATGTCCCGGGACAGGGTTCGGACACCATATATTTT. This chain links TRBV15 with TRBJ1-3; 9 bases fit TRBD1. The junction had 16 bases not matched to a gene; V was cut back by 5 bases and J by 8 bases. The CDR3 contains 17 residues. CDR1 and CDR2 from the germline V gene are LNHNV and YYDKDF (reference sequence).

The chain couples TRBV5-1 to TRBJ2-3; 11 bases align to TRBD1. This CDR3 has 15 residues. In germline, CDR1 is SGHRS, CDR2 YFSETQ. V dropped 3 bases and J dropped 5; count of bases not matched to a gene: 5. DNA of the CDR3: TGCGCCAGCAGCTCCTCCGGGACAGGGGGAGATACGCAGTATTTT. Translating it yields CASSSSGTGGDTQYF.

This clone showed up just a few times. The chain joins TRBV29-1 to TRBJ2-1; 7 bases align to TRBD2. CDR3 length equals 15 residues. Germline assignment: CDR1 SQVTM and CDR2 ANQGSEA. Trimming took 6 bases from V and 0 from J; bases not matched to a gene: 8. The DNA for the CDR3 is TGCAGCGTCGGAGAGCGGGGTAGCTCCTACAATGAGCAGTTCTTC. It is translated as CSVGERGSSYNEQFF.

The genes are TRBV18 and TRBJ1-3; D remains ambiguous. The germline CDR1 and CDR2 sequences are KGHSH and LQKENI. This CDR3 is built from 16 residues. The germline V and J ends were trimmed by 2 bases and 0 bases, with 11 bases remaining between them. CDR3 amino acids: CASSPGDVSSGNTIYF. The DNA of the CDR3 is TGTGCCAGCTCACCAGGGGATGTGAGCTCTGGAAACACCATATATTTT.

This chain connects TRBV29-1 to TRBJ1-4, with D tentatively TRBD1 (6 bases). Looked up from germline, CDR1 is SQVTM and CDR2 is ANQGSEA. CDR3 length: 14 amino acids. Trimming cost V 7 bases and J 3 bases, with 15 bases left between them. The CDR3: CSAIAGGPNEKLFF. For the CDR3, the DNA is TGCAGCGCCATCGCTGGGGGGCCTAATGAAAAACTGTTTTTT. Full variable domain (rest looked up from reference TRBV29-1 and TRBJ1-4): SAVISQKPSRDICQRGTSLTIQCQVDSQVTMMFWYRQQPGQSLTLIATANQGSEATYESGFVIDKFPISRPNLTFSTLTVSNMSPEDSSIYLCSAIAGGPNEKLFFGSGTQLSVL.

V and J are TRBV27 and TRBJ1-6; D unclear. Per germline, CDR1 MNHEY and CDR2 SMNVEV (reference sequence). The CDR3 totals 13 residues. Trimming took 5 bases from V and 7 from J, leaving 9 bases between them. The CDR3 spells CASSVIRNSPLHF. For the CDR3, the DNA is TGTGCCAGCAGTGTAATCAGGAATTCACCCCTCCACTTT.

The chain has TRBV18 and TRBJ2-3; possible D gene TRBD2, 5 bases. Deletions cut 8 bases from V and 0 bases from J, with 18 bases between. The CDR3 extends over 16 amino acids. Germline V gene lookup returns CDR1 KGHSH and CDR2 LQKENI. CDR3 loop: CASASGGPTSTDTQYF. CDR3 in DNA: TGTGCCAGCGCCTCCGGAGGACCTACTAGCACAGATACGCAGTATTTT.

The chain employs TRBV21-1 and TRBJ2-5; TRBD2 was called by the table and not checked on the DNA. TRBV21-1 is marked as a pseudogene. The CDR3 covers 12 residues. Here the CDR3 reads CASSKGGETQYF. The CDR3 DNA reads TGTGCCAGCAGCAAAGGCGGAGAGACCCAGTACTTC.

This clone was seen once. This sequence joins TRBV13 and TRBJ2-1, with 9 bases lining up with TRBD2. The junction had 13 bases not matched to a gene; V was cut back by 4 bases and J by 9 bases. Germline V gene data show CDR1 as PRHDT and CDR2 as FYEKMQ (reference sequence). The CDR3 contains 16 residues. CDR3 sequence reads: CASSSIAGARVPEQFF. The CDR3 nucleotides read TGTGCCAGCAGCTCGATAGCGGGGGCCCGGGTACCTGAGCAGTTCTTC.

This clone has just a few counts. The rearrangement joins TRBV28 to TRBJ2-7, with D unclear. With 6 bases removed from V and 2 bases from J, the gap between germline ends came to 14 bases. Germline loops: CDR1 MDHEN, CDR2 SYDVKM. This CDR3 region has 14 residues. CDR3 region: CASSPLFPTYEQYF. CDR3 nucleotide sequence: TGTGCCAGCAGCCCGTTGTTTCCCACCTACGAGCAGTACTTC.

The rearrangement joins TRBV5-1 to TRBJ1-2, with 10 bases fitting TRBD1. V was clipped by 4 bases and J by 5 bases; unmatched bases: 8. The CDR3 covers 15 residues. The germline gives CDR1 SGHRS, CDR2 YFSETQ. CDR3 residues: CASSPGTGEGYGYTF. For the CDR3, the DNA is TGCGCCAGCAGCCCAGGGACAGGGGAAGGTTATGGCTACACCTTC.

The chain is built from TRBV7-2 and TRBJ2-1; D uncertain. The V end lost 4 bases, the J end lost 3 bases, and 13 bases lay between the germline ends. The CDR3 length is 15 residues. Germline values: CDR1 SGHTA, CDR2 FQGNSA. As DNA, the CDR3 is TGTGCCAGCAGCTCCCCAGGTGGCGTCTACAATGAGCAGTTCTTC. This translates into CASSSPGGVYNEQFF.

The chain combines TRBV19 with TRBJ1-2; D is possibly TRBD1 (6 bases). Trimming left V 7 bases short and J 4 bases short, with 25 bases between. Germline assignment: CDR1 LNHDA and CDR2 SQIVND (reference sequence). The CDR3 contains 17 residues. The CDR3 DNA sequence: TGTGCCAGTACCTTAGGCGGTGGTGGGGGCGCCCCCTATGGCTACACCTTC. This encodes CASTLGGGGGAPYGYTF.

The V and J genes are TRBV18 and TRBJ2-5; unclear D gene. Between the trimmed V and J ends, which lost 2 bases and 2 bases, there was a span of 6 bases. Germline CDR1 reads KGHSH; CDR2 reads LQKENI. The CDR3 totals 13 residues. Here the CDR3 reads CASSPFLQETQYF. The CDR3 DNA follows: TGTGCCAGCTCACCATTCCTACAAGAGACCCAGTACTTC. Combining the CDR3 with reference TRBV18 and TRBJ2-5 gives the whole variable domain NAGVMQNPRHLVRRRGQEARLRCSPMKGHSHVYWYRQLPEEGLKFMVYLQKENIIDESGMPKERFSAEFPKEGPSILRIQQVVRGDSAAYFCASSPFLQETQYFGPGTRLLVL.